Listed here are 9 T cell receptor beta chains from one sample, sequenced in a study of shared clonotypes between healthy human individuals. Sequencing was performed with immunoSEQ multiplex PCR; in TCRdb, only in-frame clones are kept and a portion is missing. This table has 600,000 or so clones, roughly 98% appearing once. CD8 cells regarded as naive lacked CD45RO, were positively chosen for CCR7, and omitted terminally differentiated effector memory CD45RA+ cells. The sequencing input was naive CD8+ T cells sorted from blood. Every receptor here comes from a man younger than 45 in good health.

This chain connects TRBV11-2 to TRBJ2-5; a weak D match, TRBD1 (6 bases). The CDR3 is made up of 12 amino acids. V lost 1 base and J 12 bases, leaving 12 bases between the germline ends. Germline values: CDR1 SGHAT, CDR2 FQNNGV. CDR3 in amino acids: CASSLGGGPKYF. The DNA of the CDR3 is TGTGCCAGCAGCTTAGGAGGGGGACCCAAGTACTTC.

The V gene is TRBV4-2, the J gene TRBJ2-7; the D is unclear. The CDR3 sequence is 15 residues long. With 0 bases removed from V and 5 bases from J, the gap between germline ends came to 14 bases. Germline V lookup: CDR1 LGHNA, CDR2 YNFKEQ. The DNA of the CDR3 is TGTGCCAGCAGCCAAGACCAGAGCCTTCCCGACGAGCAGTACTTC. As protein: CASSQDQSLPDEQYF.

About this clone itself: Additional DNA sequences in this sample encode the identical CDR3. The chain is built from TRBV28 and TRBJ2-7; no clear D. Trimming cost V 1 base and J 1 base, with 2 bases left between them. Germline V gene sequence: CDR1 MDHEN, CDR2 SYDVKM. The CDR3 consists of 12 residues. DNA for the CDR3: TGTGCCAGCAGTTTATTATCCTACGAGCAGTACTTC. Encoded protein: CASSLLSYEQYF.

CDR3 amino acids: CASSESNYEQYF. The CDR3 DNA sequence: TGCGCCAGCAGTGAGTCTAACTACGAGCAGTACTTC. The chain carries TRBV10-1 and TRBJ2-7, with no clear D. Germline assignment: CDR1 WNHNN and CDR2 SYGVQD (reference sequence). V was clipped by 0 bases and J by 3 bases, with 3 bases between them. The CDR3 sequence is 12 residues long.

The chain couples TRBV7-9 to TRBJ1-2; the D gene is possibly TRBD1 (5 bases). The CDR3 covers 13 residues. From germline, CDR1 is SEHNR and CDR2 FQNEAQ (reference sequence). V lost 5 bases to trimming and J lost 11 bases, with 18 bases between them. CDR3 protein: CASSPGDGYPYTF. CDR3 nucleotides: TGTGCCAGCAGCCCTGGGGACGGCTACCCGTACACCTTC.

On this clone itself: Within the sample, other DNA sequences also encode this same CDR3. The chain links TRBV7-9 to TRBJ1-1, with unresolved D. V lost 2 bases and J 2 bases, leaving 3 bases between the germline ends. The CDR3 is 12 residues long. Germline V gives CDR1 SEHNR, CDR2 FQNEAQ (reference sequence). The CDR3 region has the DNA TGTGCCAGCAGCTTAATAAACACTGAAGCTTTCTTT. Translating gives CASSLINTEAFF.

J is TRBJ2-3 and V is TRBV7-6, with D perhaps matching TRBD1 (6 bases). The V gene's germline CDR1 is SGHVS and CDR2 FNYEAQ. Trimming shortened V by 5 bases and J by 4 bases, and 25 bases separated the two germline ends. CDR3 size: 18 residues. CDR3 sequence (DNA): TGTGCCAGCAGCGCACTCTCCAACTACAGGGATGCCCCAGATACGCAGTATTTT. It specifies CASSALSNYRDAPDTQYF.

The chain uses TRBV7-6 and TRBJ2-1; TRBD2 agrees at 10 bases. With V trimmed by 2 bases and J by 7 bases, 8 bases remained unmatched. The CDR3 runs 16 residues. Germline CDR1 is SGHVS and CDR2 is FNYEAQ. The chain's CDR3 is CASSLLSSGRGNEQFF. CDR3 DNA: TGTGCCAGCAGCTTATTATCTAGCGGGAGAGGGAATGAGCAGTTCTTC.

This clone was observed a single time. The chain uses TRBV5-1 and TRBJ2-2; D is possibly TRBD2 (6 bases). The CDR3 runs 16 residues. Trimming took 10 bases from V and 3 from J, leaving 22 bases between them. Per the germline V gene, CDR1 is SGHRS and CDR2 is YFSETQ. Written as DNA, the CDR3 is TGCGCCGCCCGGGACTCAGAGTTAGGGGACACCGGGGAGCTGTTTTTT. This gives the protein CAARDSELGDTGELFF. Based on the CDR3 plus reference TRBV5-1 and TRBJ2-2, the full variable domain is KAGVTQTPRYLIKTRGQQVTLSCSPISGHRSVSWYQQTPGQGLQFLFEYFSETQRNKGNFPGRFSGRQFSNSRSEMNVSTLELGDSALYLCAARDSELGDTGELFFGEGSRLTVL.